A single sample gave rise to the 14 T cell receptor beta chains below, sequenced in a study of T cell responses to AZD1222 COVID-19 vaccine. TCRdb's copy holds only in-frame clones and misses some; the assay was immunoSEQ multiplex PCR. The sample lists some 140,000 clones, approximately 86% seen once, with 4.5% to 7% in the top ten. This specimen consisted of peripheral blood, obtained 28 days after the second AZD1222 dose. The receptors come from an adult who received the AZD1222 COVID-19 vaccine.

The chain employs TRBV5-4 and TRBJ2-1, with 16 bases that match TRBD2. Trimming took 3 bases from V and 3 from J; bases not matched to a gene: 3. The CDR3 loop spans 17 amino acids. Germline CDR1 and CDR2: SGHNT and YYREEE (reference sequence). For the CDR3, the DNA is TGTGCCAGCAGCTCGGGACTAGCGGGAGGGATCTACAATGAGCAGTTCTTC. This translates into CASSSGLAGGIYNEQFF.

Comments on this clone: This sample includes further DNA sequences coding for the same CDR3. This chain uses TRBV4-1 with TRBJ2-7; D gene uncertain. Trimming shortened V by 2 bases and J by 0 bases, and 8 bases separated the two germline ends. Germline V gene sequence: CDR1 MGHRA, CDR2 YSYEKL. The CDR3 contains 14 residues. The CDR3 here is CASSQIDGSYEQYF. DNA of the CDR3: TGCGCCAGCAGCCAAATCGACGGCTCCTACGAGCAGTACTTC.

This chain links TRBV7-6 with TRBJ1-6, with D possibly TRBD1 on 5 matching bases. V lost 5 bases to trimming and J lost 7 bases, with 12 bases between them. CDR3 size: 14 residues. The germline V gene has CDR1 SGHVS and CDR2 FNYEAQ. CDR3 nucleotides: TGTGCCAGCAGCCTAGGGACGGGGAATTCACCCCTCCACTTT. This gives the protein CASSLGTGNSPLHF.

The V call is TRBV6-4, the J call TRBJ2-6; TRBD1 agrees at 8 bases. Trimming removed 6 bases from V and 3 bases from J; junction bases left unmatched: 10. The length of the CDR3 is 17 residues. Germline V gene lookup returns CDR1 MRHNA and CDR2 SNTAGT. The CDR3 DNA follows: TGTGCCAGCAGAAGAGGACAGGGCCTAGGTGGGGCCAACGTCCTGACTTTC. It yields the protein CASRRGQGLGGANVLTF.

The V call is TRBV15, the J call TRBJ1-6, with 8 positions matching TRBD1. V shed 8 bases, J shed 10 bases, and the junction held 7 bases outside the gene matches. CDR1 and CDR2 from the germline V gene are LNHNV and YYDKDF (reference sequence). The CDR3 runs 13 residues. Written as DNA, the CDR3 is TGTGCCACCGGACAGGGAGTAGAGTCACCCCTCCACTTT. It yields the protein CATGQGVESPLHF.

This sequence joins TRBV14 and TRBJ2-1, with 12 bases matching TRBD2. This CDR3 has 15 amino acids. The germline gives CDR1 SGHDN, CDR2 FVKESK. Unmatched junction bases numbered 7, after V lost 6 bases and J lost 7 bases. CDR3 nucleotides: TGTGCCAGCAGTTCTACTAGCGGGGGGAAGAATGAGCAGTTCTTC. This translates into CASSSTSGGKNEQFF. The full variable domain, in which reference TRBV14 and TRBJ2-1 provide the parts outside the CDR3, is EAGVTQFPSHSVIEKGQTVTLRCDPISGHDNLYWYRRVMGKEIKFLLHFVKESKQDESGMPNNRFLAERTGGTYSTLKVQPAELEDSGVYFCASSSTSGGKNEQFFGPGTRLTVL.

The rearrangement uses TRBV28 and TRBJ2-7; 7 nucleotides agree with TRBD1. Trimming at V came to 6 bases and at J to 3 bases, leaving 5 bases not matched to a gene. The CDR3 is 13 residues long. Germline V gene sequence: CDR1 MDHEN, CDR2 SYDVKM. The CDR3 DNA reads TGTGCCAGCAGCTCGGGACAGAGCTACGAGCAGTACTTC. This encodes CASSSGQSYEQYF.

This chain uses TRBV6-1 with TRBJ1-6; no definite D call. The ends were cut back, 0 bases at V and 5 bases at J, with 11 bases in the middle. The CDR3 length is 16 residues. Germline V gene lookup returns CDR1 MNHNS and CDR2 SASEGT. CDR3 DNA sequence: TGTGCCAGCAGTGAAGCGTCGTGGCTGAATAATTCACCCCTCCACTTT. It codes for CASSEASWLNNSPLHF.

CDR3 sequence: CASSLNVVNEQYF. Here the CDR3 DNA reads TGTGCCAGCAGCTTGAATGTTGTTAACGAGCAGTACTTC. This chain connects TRBV5-6 to TRBJ2-7; D unresolved. This CDR3 comprises 13 residues. The germline gives CDR1 SGHDT, CDR2 YYEEEE. Trimming took off 1 base at V and 5 bases at J, with 10 bases between the two ends.

This clone appeared a single time. V usage is TRBV7-9 and J usage is TRBJ1-3; D is uncertain. Trimming pared 5 bases from V and 0 bases from J, leaving 11 bases between. Germline CDR1 is SEHNR and CDR2 is FQNEAQ (reference sequence). The CDR3 consists of 15 residues. DNA for the CDR3: TGTGCCAGCAGCCCCGGGGTCAGCTCTGGAAACACCATATATTTT. Residues: CASSPGVSSGNTIYF. Full variable domain (missing parts from reference TRBV7-9 and TRBJ1-3): DTGVSQNPRHKITKRGQNVTFRCDPISEHNRLYWYRQTLGQGPEFLTYFQNEAQLEKSRLLSDRFSAERPKGSFSTLEIQRTEQGDSAMYLCASSPGVSSGNTIYFGEGSWLTVV.

The J gene is TRBJ1-2, the V gene TRBV27; TRBD1 aligns across 8 bases. The CDR3 runs 13 residues. Germline CDR1 and CDR2: MNHEY and SMNVEV (reference sequence). V was pared by 5 bases and J by 6 bases, with 5 bases of the junction left unmatched. CDR3 in DNA: TGTGCCAGCAGTGGTTGGACAGGGAATGGCTACACCTTC. This encodes CASSGWTGNGYTF.

The rearrangement links TRBV7-9 to TRBJ2-1, with 13 nucleotides matching TRBD2. Trimming took 5 bases from V and 4 from J; bases not matched to a gene: 11. The CDR3 spans 18 residues. CDR1 and CDR2 (germline): SEHNR, FQNEAQ (reference sequence). CDR3 DNA: TGTGCCAGCAGCGGTACTAGCGGGGGGGCCTCAGATTACAATGAGCAGTTCTTC. Translation: CASSGTSGGASDYNEQFF. Full variable domain (rest looked up from reference TRBV7-9 and TRBJ2-1): DTGVSQNPRHKITKRGQNVTFRCDPISEHNRLYWYRQTLGQGPEFLTYFQNEAQLEKSRLLSDRFSAERPKGSFSTLEIQRTEQGDSAMYLCASSGTSGGASDYNEQFFGPGTRLTVL.

The chain combines TRBV4-2 with TRBJ2-5; D gene uncertain. Germline CDR1 is LGHNA and CDR2 is YNFKEQ. CDR3 length equals 15 residues. V was pared by 0 bases and J by 0 bases, with 8 bases between. This CDR3 reads CASSQDGSDQETQYF. For the CDR3, the DNA is TGTGCCAGCAGCCAAGACGGAAGCGACCAAGAGACCCAGTACTTC.

The rearrangement joins TRBV28 to TRBJ1-1, with D possibly TRBD1 on 6 matching bases. The ends were cut back, 6 bases at V and 5 bases at J, with 22 bases in the middle. CDR1 and CDR2 (germline): MDHEN, SYDVKM. This CDR3 has 16 amino acids. CDR3 sequence reads: CASRRGGLPPITEAFF. The CDR3 DNA is TGTGCCAGCAGGCGTGGGGGGCTTCCCCCCATAACTGAAGCTTTCTTT.